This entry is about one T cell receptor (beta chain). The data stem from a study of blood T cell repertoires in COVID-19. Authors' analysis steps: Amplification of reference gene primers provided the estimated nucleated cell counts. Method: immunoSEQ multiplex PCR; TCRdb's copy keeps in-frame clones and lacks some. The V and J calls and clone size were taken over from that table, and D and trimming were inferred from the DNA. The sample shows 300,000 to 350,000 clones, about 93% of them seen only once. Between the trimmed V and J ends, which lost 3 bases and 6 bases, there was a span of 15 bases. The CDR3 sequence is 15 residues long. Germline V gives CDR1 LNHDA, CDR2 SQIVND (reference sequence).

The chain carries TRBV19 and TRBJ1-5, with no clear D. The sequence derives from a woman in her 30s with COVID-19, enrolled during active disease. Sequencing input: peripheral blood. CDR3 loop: CASSISGQEGQPQHF. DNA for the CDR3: TGTGCCAGTAGTATCTCCGGGCAGGAGGGTCAGCCCCAGCATTTT.